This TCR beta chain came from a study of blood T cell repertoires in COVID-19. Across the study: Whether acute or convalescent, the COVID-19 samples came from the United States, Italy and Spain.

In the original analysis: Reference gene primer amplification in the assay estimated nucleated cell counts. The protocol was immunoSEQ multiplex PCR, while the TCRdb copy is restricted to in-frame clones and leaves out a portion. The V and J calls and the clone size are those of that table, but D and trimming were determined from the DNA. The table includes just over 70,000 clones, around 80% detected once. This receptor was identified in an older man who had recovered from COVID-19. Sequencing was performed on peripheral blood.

Here the CDR3 DNA reads TGTGCCAGCAGCTTGGGCGGACTAGCTGACAATGAGCAGTTCTTC. Its protein product is CASSLGGLADNEQFF. The chain has TRBV7-3 and TRBJ2-1, with 8 nucleotides matching TRBD2. Looked up from germline, CDR1 is SGHTA and CDR2 is FQGTGA. The J segment lost 5 bases and the V segment lost 3 bases, leaving 6 bases of the junction unmatched. This CDR3 comprises 15 residues.